A single sample is the source of the 11 T cell receptor beta chains below, sequenced in a study of T-cell reconstitution after alpha-beta-depleted transplantation in children. A library of TCRbeta sequences, prepared with unique molecular identifiers, was generated. TCRdb fed the PCR reads into MiXCR, producing one record per CDR3 protein. The table includes 500,000 or so distinct CDR3 sequences, around a third detected once. The material was PBMCs from the stem cell graft donor, obtained from the stem cell graft. Receptor source: a human donor who donated a stem cell graft to a child with aplastic anemia.

This clonotype was seen a few times. V usage is TRBV20-1 and J usage is TRBJ1-1; D remains ambiguous. Trimming took off 5 bases at V and 0 bases at J, with 16 bases between the two ends. CDR1 is DFQATT, CDR2 SNEGSKA, per germline (reference sequence). This CDR3 is 15 amino acids long. CDR3 protein: CSAYRPGPMNTEAFF. CDR3 sequence (DNA): TGCAGTGCTTATAGACCGGGTCCTATGAACACTGAAGCTTTCTTT.

This clonotype was observed a handful of times. This chain connects TRBV20-1 to TRBJ1-5; D is ambiguous. The CDR3 is 15 amino acids. V was trimmed by 0 bases and J by 5 bases, leaving 14 bases between them. Germline V gene sequence: CDR1 DFQATT, CDR2 SNEGSKA (reference sequence). The CDR3 coding sequence is TGCAGTGCTAGAGATCATATCGGGTTCGATCAGCCCCAGCATTTT. Translated: CSARDHIGFDQPQHF.

As DNA, the CDR3 is TGTGCCAGCAGTCCCGGGACTAGCGGGAGTTTATCCTACGAGCAGTACTTC. Its protein product is CASSPGTSGSLSYEQYF. The rearrangement joins TRBV12-3 or TRBV12-4 to TRBJ2-7, with TRBD2 identical over 14 bases. J was trimmed by 1 base and V by 5 bases; bases with no gene match: 7. The CDR3 has 17 residues.

This clonotype was seen a few times. The V call is TRBV6-5, the J call TRBJ2-7; 8 nucleotides match TRBD2. Germline assignment: CDR1 MNHEY and CDR2 SVGAGI. J was trimmed by 2 bases and V by 0 bases; bases with no gene match: 3. CDR3 length equals 15 residues. CDR3 bases: TGTGCCAGCAGTTACTCTACCGGGAGGGCCTACGAGCAGTACTTC. It translates to CASSYSTGRAYEQYF.

In its sample, this clonotype was seen a few times. The chain employs TRBV19 and TRBJ2-7, with D uncertain. Per the germline V gene, CDR1 is LNHDA and CDR2 is SQIVND (reference sequence). Trimming took 4 bases from V and 6 from J, leaving 10 bases between them. This CDR3 spans 12 amino acids. CDR3 sequence reads: CASSTSSREQYF. DNA of the CDR3: TGTGCCAGTAGTACTAGTAGTCGCGAGCAGTACTTC. Combining the CDR3 with reference TRBV19 and TRBJ2-7 gives the whole variable domain DGGITQSPKYLFRKEGQNVTLSCEQNLNHDAMYWYRQDPGQGLRLIYYSQIVNDFQKGDIAEGYSVSREKKESFPLTVTSAQKNPTAFYLCASSTSSREQYFGPGTRLTVT.

In its sample, this clonotype was seen a few times. This sequence joins TRBV7-9 and TRBJ2-3, with 10 bases lining up with TRBD1. The trim removed 1 base at V and 6 bases at J, leaving 4 bases unmatched. Germline CDR1 reads SEHNR; CDR2 reads FQNEAQ (reference sequence). There are 15 residues in the CDR3. The CDR3 is CASSLEWTGGDTQYF. CDR3 in DNA: TGTGCCAGCAGCTTAGAATGGACAGGGGGTGATACGCAGTATTTT.

This clonotype has more than one count but fewer than ten. The chain couples TRBV18 to TRBJ1-5; a possible D gene is TRBD1 (5 bases). V lost 8 bases, J lost 5 bases, and 13 bases lay in between. This CDR3 has 13 residues. From germline, CDR1 is KGHSH and CDR2 LQKENI. As DNA, the CDR3 is TGTGCCAGCGGCCGGGGGGAATATCAGCCCCAGCATTTT. Amino acids: CASGRGEYQPQHF.

This clonotype has just a few counts. The rearrangement uses TRBV7-2 and TRBJ2-5; D is ambiguous. The germline V and J ends were trimmed by 4 bases and 9 bases, with 15 bases remaining between them. Germline CDR1 is SGHTA and CDR2 is FQGNSA. The CDR3 runs to 13 residues. DNA of the CDR3: TGTGCCAGCAGCTCAGCTGATAAGATATCCCAGTACTTC. Protein sequence: CASSSADKISQYF.

In its sample, this clonotype was seen a few times. V usage is TRBV25-1 and J usage is TRBJ1-2; D not certain. The length of the CDR3 is 11 residues. The ends were cut back, 7 bases at V and 3 bases at J, with 6 bases in the middle. The V gene's germline CDR1 is MGHDK and CDR2 SYGVNS. DNA for the CDR3: TGTGCCAGCACAGGTGACTATGGCTACACCTTC. Its translation: CASTGDYGYTF.

In its sample, this clonotype was seen many times. V usage is TRBV30 and J usage is TRBJ2-6; 7 bases agree with TRBD1. V was clipped by 2 bases and J by 3 bases; unmatched bases: 4. This CDR3 has 15 residues. Germline loops: CDR1 GTSNPN, CDR2 SVGIG (reference sequence). CDR3 nucleotide sequence: TGTGCCTGGAGTTTAGGGGGCTATGGGGCCAACGTCCTGACTTTC. Encoded protein: CAWSLGGYGANVLTF. The variable domain in full, with the rest retrieved from reference TRBV30 and TRBJ2-6, is SQTIHQWPATLVQPVGSPLSLECTVEGTSNPNLYWYRQAAGRGLQLLFYSVGIGQISSEVPQNLSASRPQDRQFILSSKKLLLSDSGFYLCAWSLGGYGANVLTFGAGSRLTVL.

The chain joins TRBV24-1 to TRBJ1-5, with D perhaps matching TRBD1 (5 bases). Germline V gene data show CDR1 as KGHDR and CDR2 as SFDVKD. This CDR3 is 15 amino acids long. The V and J ends lost 2 bases and 6 bases respectively, with 13 bases between them. In DNA form, the CDR3 reads TGTGCCACCAGTGATTCCGGGGCCCAGGCTCAGCCCCAGCATTTT. Protein product: CATSDSGAQAQPQHF.